These T cell receptor beta chains were read from a single sample in a study of cytomegalovirus exposure and HLA in healthy donors. Repertoires were generated with immunoSEQ multiplex PCR, while TCRdb's copy carries only in-frame clones and drops some. Counted here are roughly 120,000 clones, over 75% occurring once; the ten biggest clones make up over 10%. Sequenced input: PBMCs. All receptors come from a woman between 40 and 55 years old in good health and CMV-seropositive. Each CDR3 is given with its conserved first and last residue. A D gene is named only where the DNA matches it firmly. Only some rows state a clone size, as once, few, many or a class for expanded clones.

V	D	size	J	CDR3	DNA
TRBV5-6	TRBD1	.	TRBJ1-2	CASTVRTGLNYGYTF	TGTGCCAGCACCGTACGGACAGGGCTAAACTATGGCTACACCTTC
TRBV9	.	.	TRBJ1-3	CALLIGNTIYF	TGTGCCCTTCTTATAGGAAACACCATATATTTT
TRBV28	.	.	TRBJ2-2	CASSFRTVNTGELFF	TGTGCCAGCAGTTTCAGGACAGTTAACACCGGGGAGCTGTTTTTT
TRBV5-5	TRBD1	.	TRBJ2-1	CASSIRDSYNEQFF	TGTGCCAGCAGCATCCGGGACAGTTACAATGAGCAGTTCTTC
TRBV18	.	.	TRBJ2-2	CASSPFLTTNTGELFF	TGTGCCAGCTCACCATTCCTGACTACGAACACCGGGGAGCTGTTTTTT
TRBV19	.	.	TRBJ1-1	CASTSGSSWRTEAFF	TGTGCCAGTACCTCCGGCTCCTCCTGGAGGACTGAAGCTTTCTTT
TRBV5-1	TRBD1	few	TRBJ2-1	CASSSGQGANEQFF	TGCGCCAGCAGCTCCGGACAGGGGGCGAATGAGCAGTTCTTC
TRBV5-8	.	.	TRBJ1-3	CASSLVRVPGNTIYF	TGTGCCAGCAGCTTGGTGAGAGTCCCTGGAAACACCATATATTTT
TRBV7-9	TRBD2	.	TRBJ2-1	CASRRNSGTSGINEQFF	TGTGCCAGCAGGAGAAACTCCGGGACTAGCGGGATAAATGAGCAGTTCTTC
TRBV5-1	.	.	TRBJ2-3	CASSLGGPSGRGFTDTQYF	TGCGCCAGCAGCTTGGGGGGGCCTAGCGGTAGAGGCTTCACAGATACGCAGTATTTT
TRBV5-1	.	.	TRBJ1-6	CASSHDSSNSPLHF	TGCGCCAGCAGCCACGACAGTTCTAATTCACCCCTCCACTTT
TRBV9	.	.	TRBJ1-1	CASSVGEGTVSNTEAFF	TGTGCCAGCAGCGTAGGGGAGGGGACGGTATCGAACACTGAAGCTTTCTTT
TRBV6-5	TRBD2	once	TRBJ2-3	CASSGGLAGDYTQYF	TGTGCCAGCAGTGGGGGACTAGCGGGAGATTACACGCAGTACTTT
TRBV25-1	TRBD2	.	TRBJ2-1	CASSGTSGRNEQFF	TGTGCCAGCAGTGGGACTAGCGGGAGGAATGAGCAGTTCTTC
TRBV5-4	TRBD2	few	TRBJ2-1	CASSQDSGDPYNEQFF	TGTGCCAGCAGCCAAGATAGCGGGGACCCCTACAATGAGCAGTTCTTC
TRBV28	TRBD1	.	TRBJ1-5	CASSLQGGQPQHF	TGTGCCAGCAGTTTGCAGGGGGGTCAGCCCCAGCATTTT
TRBV5-1	TRBD2	few	TRBJ2-1	CASSQRPGLASIEQFF	TGCGCCAGCAGCCAACGACCGGGACTAGCGTCAATTGAGCAGTTCTTC
TRBV25-1	TRBD2	.	TRBJ2-5	CASSPQREGQETQYF	TGTGCCAGCAGTCCCCAGCGGGAGGGGCAAGAGACCCAGTACTTC
TRBV29-1	.	.	TRBJ2-1	CSVVGVTSYNEQFF	TGCAGCGTGGTCGGGGTAACCTCCTACAATGAGCAGTTCTTC
TRBV28	.	.	TRBJ2-1	CASSPRTGWDNEQFF	TGTGCCAGCAGTCCCCGAACAGGTTGGGACAATGAGCAGTTCTTC
TRBV15	TRBD2	.	TRBJ2-3	CATSNSGYSTDTQYF	TGTGCCACCAGCAATAGCGGGTATAGCACAGATACGCAGTATTTT
TRBV15	.	.	TRBJ2-7	CATSPLGATYEQYF	TGTGCCACCAGCCCCCTAGGCGCAACGTACGAGCAGTACTTC
TRBV28	TRBD1	.	TRBJ1-1	CASSFRTGLNTEAFF	TGTGCCAGCAGTTTCCGGACAGGGTTGAACACTGAAGCTTTCTTT
TRBV6-5	.	.	TRBJ1-2	CASSRDRGYGYTF	TGTGCCAGCAGTAGAGACCGGGGCTATGGCTACACCTTC
TRBV2	.	.	TRBJ1-4	CASRQYNEKLFF	TGTGCCAGCAGGCAGTATAATGAAAAACTGTTTTTT
TRBV5-4	.	once	TRBJ1-1	CASSPQGRLAEAFF	TGTGCCAGCAGCCCCCAGGGCAGGTTGGCTGAAGCTTTCTTT
TRBV18	TRBD1	.	TRBJ2-2	CASSGRQGHTGELFF	TGTGCCAGCTCAGGACGACAGGGTCACACCGGGGAGCTGTTTTTT
TRBV18	.	.	TRBJ1-1	CASSPLAGGNTEAFF	TGTGCCAGCTCACCACTTGCGGGCGGGAACACTGAAGCTTTCTTT
TRBV4-1	TRBD2	few	TRBJ2-1	CASSPLTGGGVWNEQFF	TGCGCCAGCAGCCCTCTTACGGGAGGGGGTGTATGGAATGAGCAGTTCTTC
TRBV18	.	few	TRBJ1-2	CASSPGQLYGYTF	TGTGCCAGCTCACCAGGACAGCTCTATGGCTACACCTTC
TRBV28	TRBD1	.	TRBJ2-1	CASRPYPGQGRSGNEQFF	TGTGCCAGCAGACCATACCCGGGACAGGGTAGGAGTGGAAATGAGCAGTTCTTC
TRBV5-1	.	.	TRBJ2-1	CASSFRTPNSYNEQFF	TGCGCCAGCAGCTTTAGGACACCAAACTCCTACAATGAGCAGTTCTTC
TRBV7-8	.	.	TRBJ1-5	CASSLAYRAQGRIRQPQHF	TGTGCCAGCAGCTTAGCGTATAGGGCCCAGGGTCGCATTCGTCAGCCCCAGCATTTT
TRBV10-2	TRBD1	.	TRBJ1-1	CASWDQQGVGSTEAFF	TGCGCCAGCTGGGACCAGCAGGGGGTCGGGAGCACTGAAGCTTTCTTT